These T cell receptor beta chains were read from a single sample in a study of regulatory T cells in long-lasting Graves disease. MiXCR, applied by TCRdb to the multiplex PCR reads, yields one record per CDR3 protein. This table has 360,000 or so distinct CDR3 sequences, 15% to 20% appearing once. These records were also assigned to another study, of T cells in Graves' hyperthyroidism and ophthalmopathy.

This sample comprised peripheral blood mononuclear cells (PBMCs), obtained at new diagnosis, from a patient treated with antithyroid drugs. Receptors originate from a man aged 35 to 55 with Graves disease. The CDR3 runs from the conserved cysteine through the conserved F or W. The D gene is left open where the match is weak. Clone size is stated in some rows and not others, as once, few, many or a class when expanded.

clone_size: many
j_call: TRBJ1-2
v_call: TRBV9
d_call: TRBD1
cdr3_nt: TGTGCCAGCAGCGTAGCTATGATCGGACAGGGGTTGAGTGGCTACACCTTC
cdr3_aa: CASSVAMIGQGLSGYTF

clone_size: many
j_call: TRBJ2-7
v_call: TRBV7-2
d_call: NA
cdr3_nt: TGTGCCAGCAGCTTAGAAGGTCATGCCTACGAGCAGTACTTC
cdr3_aa: CASSLEGHAYEQYF

clone_size: few
j_call: TRBJ2-5
v_call: TRBV29-1
d_call: NA
cdr3_nt: TGCAGCGTTGAAGACCAGCAAGAGACCCAGTACTTC
cdr3_aa: CSVEDQQETQYF

clone_size: many
j_call: TRBJ2-7
v_call: TRBV20-1
d_call: NA
cdr3_nt: TGCAGTGCTAGAGTTTCCGGACGAATCTACGAGCAGTACTTC
cdr3_aa: CSARVSGRIYEQYF

clone_size: many
j_call: TRBJ1-4
v_call: TRBV2
d_call: NA
cdr3_nt: TGTGCCAGCAGTCAGCTAACAACTAATGAAAAACTGTTTTTT
cdr3_aa: CASSQLTTNEKLFF

clone_size: NA
j_call: TRBJ2-1
v_call: TRBV19
d_call: TRBD1
cdr3_nt: TGTGCCACTATGGACAGGGGGCCCTACAATGAGCAGTTCTTC
cdr3_aa: CATMDRGPYNEQFF

clone_size: many
j_call: TRBJ2-7
v_call: TRBV6-1
d_call: NA
cdr3_nt: TGTGCCAGCAGCCCACCTACTAGGAGCCACGAGCAGTACTTC
cdr3_aa: CASSPPTRSHEQYF

clone_size: NA
j_call: TRBJ2-5
v_call: TRBV28
d_call: NA
cdr3_nt: TGTGCCACACTCAAGGGGGGGCGGGCGACCCAGTACTTC
cdr3_aa: CATLKGGRATQYF

clone_size: NA
j_call: TRBJ2-2
v_call: TRBV7-3
d_call: NA
cdr3_nt: TGTGCCAGCAGCTTAACAGGGGATACCGGGGAGCTGTTTTTT
cdr3_aa: CASSLTGDTGELFF

clone_size: few
j_call: TRBJ2-3
v_call: TRBV2
d_call: NA
cdr3_nt: TGTGCCAGCCAATGGTTGTCGGGTGGAGATACGCAGTATTTT
cdr3_aa: CASQWLSGGDTQYF

clone_size: few
j_call: TRBJ2-5
v_call: TRBV7-9
d_call: TRBD1
cdr3_nt: TGTGCCAGCAGCTTAGCTGGTCAGGGGGCCGGCGGAACCCAGTACTTC
cdr3_aa: CASSLAGQGAGGTQYF

clone_size: many
j_call: TRBJ2-3
v_call: TRBV12-3/TRBV12-4
d_call: TRBD2
cdr3_nt: TGTGCCAGCAGCCTAGCGGGGGGGTCGAAAGATACGCAGTATTTT
cdr3_aa: CASSLAGGSKDTQYF

clone_size: many
j_call: TRBJ2-4
v_call: TRBV20-1
d_call: NA
cdr3_nt: TGCAGTGCCCGACGAGGAGTTTCGAACGGGGCCAAAAACATTCAGTACTTC
cdr3_aa: CSARRGVSNGAKNIQYF

clone_size: NA
j_call: TRBJ2-7
v_call: TRBV20-1
d_call: NA
cdr3_nt: TGCAGTGCGTGGGGTGACTACGAGCAGTACTTC
cdr3_aa: CSAWGDYEQYF

clone_size: many
j_call: TRBJ1-1
v_call: TRBV12-3/TRBV12-4
d_call: NA
cdr3_nt: TGTGCCAGCAGTCGCCTACGGGGGCCGAACACTGAAGCTTTCTTT
cdr3_aa: CASSRLRGPNTEAFF

clone_size: many
j_call: TRBJ2-1
v_call: TRBV27
d_call: NA
cdr3_nt: TGTGCCAGCAGTTCCCCCCAAAGGGCCTACAATGAGCAGTTCTTC
cdr3_aa: CASSSPQRAYNEQFF

clone_size: many
j_call: TRBJ2-5
v_call: TRBV3-1
d_call: TRBD1
cdr3_nt: TGTGCCAGCAGCGACACAGGGGGCACCCGGGAGACCCAGTACTTC
cdr3_aa: CASSDTGGTRETQYF

clone_size: NA
j_call: TRBJ1-5
v_call: TRBV14
d_call: NA
cdr3_nt: TGTGCCAGCAGCCAAGAAAGGGGACAGCCCCAGCATTTT
cdr3_aa: CASSQERGQPQHF

clone_size: few
j_call: TRBJ1-1
v_call: TRBV19
d_call: NA
cdr3_nt: TGTGCCAGTAGATTGGGGGGCACTGAAGCTTTCTTT
cdr3_aa: CASRLGGTEAFF

clone_size: many
j_call: TRBJ1-1
v_call: TRBV5-1
d_call: NA
cdr3_nt: TGCGCCAGCAGCCCGATAACCAACACTGAAGCTTTCTTT
cdr3_aa: CASSPITNTEAFF

clone_size: many
j_call: TRBJ2-7
v_call: TRBV18
d_call: TRBD2
cdr3_nt: TGTGCCAGCTCACCCGAGAGAAGCGGGGGGTCCTACGAGCAGTACTTC
cdr3_aa: CASSPERSGGSYEQYF

clone_size: few
j_call: TRBJ2-6
v_call: TRBV27
d_call: NA
cdr3_nt: TGTGCCAGCAGTTTATCAAACGGCTGGCCAAGCTCTGGGGCCAACGTCCTGACTTTC
cdr3_aa: CASSLSNGWPSSGANVLTF

clone_size: few
j_call: TRBJ2-3
v_call: TRBV11-2
d_call: NA
cdr3_nt: TGTGCCAGCAGCTTAGCGGGACTGGGCCATACGCAGTATTTT
cdr3_aa: CASSLAGLGHTQYF

clone_size: few
j_call: TRBJ2-3
v_call: TRBV13
d_call: NA
cdr3_nt: TGTGCCAGCAGCAACAGCTACACAGATACGCAGTATTTT
cdr3_aa: CASSNSYTDTQYF